A selection of T cell receptor beta chains follows, all from one sample in a study of T cells in tumors after PD-1 blockade. Assay: immunoSEQ multiplex PCR; the TCRdb copy retains only in-frame clones and omits some. The data contain 55,000 to 65,000 clones, over 75% of them singletons. The sequencing used PBMCs, collected before anti-PD-1 treatment. Source of these receptors: a human donor with basal cell carcinoma. CDR3s include the opening cysteine and the closing phenylalanine or tryptophan. Fields, in order: D gene, clone size, V gene, J gene, CDR3 DNA, CDR3 protein. The D gene is left open where the match is weak. Size is stated for part of the rows, as once, few or many counts, or as a class when the clone is expanded.

d_gene: TRBD2
abundance: NA
v_gene: TRBV29-1
j_gene: TRBJ2-2
CDR3nt: TGCAGCGTTGAAGATGGGGGACTAGCGGATCCCGGGGAGCTGTTTTTT
CDR3aa: CSVEDGGLADPGELFF

d_gene: NA
abundance: NA
v_gene: TRBV5-1
j_gene: TRBJ2-2
CDR3nt: TGCGCCAGCAGCTTGTCTTGGGGGAACACCGGGGAGCTGTTTTTT
CDR3aa: CASSLSWGNTGELFF

d_gene: NA
abundance: NA
v_gene: TRBV23-1
j_gene: TRBJ1-2
CDR3nt: TGCGCCAGCAGCGAGAGGGGAGCTAACTATGGCTACACCTTC
CDR3aa: CASSERGANYGYTF

d_gene: NA
abundance: once
v_gene: TRBV2
j_gene: TRBJ2-3
CDR3nt: TGTGCCAGCAAGGCCGTTGGGGCCACAGATACGCAGTATTTT
CDR3aa: CASKAVGATDTQYF

d_gene: NA
abundance: few
v_gene: TRBV5-1
j_gene: TRBJ2-3
CDR3nt: TGCGCCAGCAGCTTGCGGGGGATAAGCGCAGATACGCAGTATTTT
CDR3aa: CASSLRGISADTQYF

d_gene: TRBD2
abundance: NA
v_gene: TRBV6-5
j_gene: TRBJ2-7
CDR3nt: TGTGCCAGCGCATCAGCGGGGGGGGGCTCCTACGAGCAGTACTTC
CDR3aa: CASASAGGGSYEQYF

d_gene: NA
abundance: once
v_gene: TRBV6-4
j_gene: TRBJ2-3
CDR3nt: TGTGCCAGCAGTTCGCAGGGGACCACAGATACGCAGTATTTT
CDR3aa: CASSSQGTTDTQYF

d_gene: NA
abundance: NA
v_gene: TRBV2
j_gene: TRBJ2-7
CDR3nt: TGTGCCAGCAGTGACCCCGGGACGGCGTCCTACGAGCAGTACTTC
CDR3aa: CASSDPGTASYEQYF

d_gene: NA
abundance: NA
v_gene: TRBV7-3
j_gene: TRBJ1-6
CDR3nt: TGTGCCAGCAGCTTGACGGGGTCTGGGAATTCACCCCTCCACTTT
CDR3aa: CASSLTGSGNSPLHF

d_gene: NA
abundance: NA
v_gene: TRBV4-2
j_gene: TRBJ1-1
CDR3nt: TGTGCCAGCAGCCGCGAGAGGGCCACTGAAGCTTTCTTT
CDR3aa: CASSRERATEAFF

d_gene: NA
abundance: NA
v_gene: TRBV4-1
j_gene: TRBJ2-2
CDR3nt: TGCGCCAGCAGCCAAGATGGGGGCCGCACCGGGGAGCTGTTTTTT
CDR3aa: CASSQDGGRTGELFF

d_gene: TRBD1
abundance: NA
v_gene: TRBV11-2
j_gene: TRBJ2-2
CDR3nt: TGTGCCAGCAGCTTCGGCCACGGGGGACAGGGCGGCACCGGGGAGCTGTTTTTT
CDR3aa: CASSFGHGGQGGTGELFF

d_gene: NA
abundance: NA
v_gene: TRBV3-1/TRBV3-2
j_gene: TRBJ2-7
CDR3nt: TGTGCCAGCAGCCAAGGTGGACGGACCTACGAGCAGTACTTC
CDR3aa: CASSQGGRTYEQYF

d_gene: NA
abundance: many
v_gene: TRBV5-4
j_gene: TRBJ1-2
CDR3nt: TGTGCCAGCAGCTTGGACGTGGGCCACCTAGGAGGCTACACCTTC
CDR3aa: CASSLDVGHLGGYTF